Listed below are T cell receptor beta chains from one sample, sequenced in a study of blood T cell repertoires in COVID-19. The method was immunoSEQ multiplex PCR; TCRdb's version includes in-frame clones alone and lacks a portion of them. The table shows around 80,000 clones, with 83% occurring only once. Sequenced: peripheral blood. These receptors were collected from a woman of 80 years or more with acute or convalescent COVID-19. The CDR3 runs from the conserved cysteine through the conserved F or W. D genes are given only for firm matches. Rows give clone size only sometimes, using once, few, many, or a class for an expanded clone.

TRBV19	TRBJ2-1	TRBD2	-	CASRPGGGWDEQFF	TGTGCCAGTAGACCTGGGGGAGGGTGGGATGAGCAGTTCTTC
TRBV2	TRBJ2-2	-	-	CASSEPVPSGGLNTGELFF	TGTGCCAGCAGTGAACCGGTACCCAGTGGAGGATTGAACACCGGGGAGCTGTTTTTT
TRBV11-3	TRBJ2-5	-	once	CASSFWSGGSETQYF	TGTGCCAGCAGCTTTTGGTCGGGTGGATCGGAGACCCAGTACTTC
TRBV19	TRBJ1-2	TRBD1	-	CASNRGGQNYGYTF	TGTGCCAGTAATAGAGGGGGCCAAAACTATGGCTACACCTTC
TRBV4-3	TRBJ2-7	-	-	CASSHSPGYHEQYF	TGCGCCAGCAGCCACTCCCCGGGGTACCACGAGCAGTACTTC
TRBV6-2/TRBV6-3	TRBJ2-7	TRBD2	-	CASSYPQLAGIYEQYF	TGTGCCAGCAGTTACCCCCAGCTAGCGGGGATCTACGAGCAGTACTTC
TRBV30	TRBJ2-7	-	-	CAWSGQDPYEQYF	TGTGCCTGGAGTGGACAGGATCCCTACGAGCAGTACTTC
TRBV7-2	TRBJ2-7	-	few	CASSLVSGSSSYEQYF	TGTGCCAGCAGCTTAGTATCAGGGTCCAGCTCCTACGAGCAGTACTTC
TRBV10-3	TRBJ2-7	-	-	CAISESNSGREQYF	TGTGCCATCAGTGAGTCTAACTCGGGGAGGGAGCAGTACTTC
TRBV28	TRBJ1-2	-	-	CASSLVAYGYTF	TGTGCCAGCAGTTTAGTAGCTTATGGCTACACCTTC
TRBV2	TRBJ2-2	-	once	CASSARQVDTGELFF	TGTGCCAGCAGTGCTCGACAGGTGGACACCGGGGAGCTGTTTTTT
TRBV10-3	TRBJ1-4	-	-	CAISETERGEKLFF	TGTGCCATCAGTGAGACAGAAAGGGGTGAAAAACTGTTTTTT